This T cell receptor beta chain was captured by sequencing in a study of radiotherapy plus CTLA-4 blockade in lung cancer. Study findings and constraints: Radiotherapy plus ipilimumab was followed by expansion in blood of tumor-derived TCR clones. Reports state that early shifts in blood T cell clones, with interferon-beta, best predicted response.

Points on this clone: What it binds is unknown.

Measured with immunoSEQ multiplex PCR; TCRdb has only the in-frame clones, and not every one. The data contain roughly 50,000 clones, 76% of them singletons. Focal radiation with ipilimumab CTLA-4 blockade was given to patients with chemo-refractory metastatic non-small-cell lung cancer. The germline V gene has CDR1 KGHSH and CDR2 LQKENI. There are 14 residues in the CDR3. The V gene lost 0 bases and the J gene lost 9 bases, with 9 bases spanning the gap. The V and J genes are TRBV18 and TRBJ1-6; D is undetermined. This sequence was found in a human donor with non-small cell lung cancer who had stable disease on radiotherapy plus ipilimumab. This specimen consisted of peripheral blood, obtained from a patient treated with radiotherapy plus ipilimumab. The CDR3 protein is CASSPPTHLSPLHF. CDR3 bases: TGTGCCAGCTCACCACCTACTCACCTTTCACCCCTCCACTTT.